The 6 T cell receptor beta chains given below trace back to one sample, sequenced in a study of shared clonotypes between healthy human individuals. Profiling relied on immunoSEQ multiplex PCR, and the TCRdb table lists in-frame clones only, not all of them. The sample gives about 1,500,000 clones, over 95% of which show up once; 1% to 1.5% is in the top ten. Sequencing was carried out using naive CD4+ T cells sorted from blood. Subset meaning: CD45RA+ positively selected. The receptors were sampled from a man aged 25-45 years in good health.

CDR3 DNA sequence: TGTGCCAGCAGCTTGGGGAGGGAAACAGATACGCAGTATTTT. Its translation: CASSLGRETDTQYF. The chain couples TRBV5-4 to TRBJ2-3; TRBD2 might be the D (6 bases). The germline gives CDR1 SGHNT, CDR2 YYREEE (reference sequence). CDR3 size: 14 residues. V was cut by 0 bases and J by 3 bases, with 8 bases left in between.

The V call is TRBV28, the J call TRBJ1-5, with a weak D call TRBD1 (6 bases). V gave up 5 bases and J gave up 6 bases, with 17 bases separating them. Germline-derived CDR1 and CDR2 are MDHEN and SYDVKM. CDR3 length: 15 amino acids. CDR3 sequence: CASSPSGQRGQPQHF. CDR3 nucleotides: TGTGCCAGCAGTCCCTCGGGACAAAGGGGTCAGCCCCAGCATTTT.

The chain has TRBV19 and TRBJ1-1, with 10 bases lining up with TRBD1. The germline V gene encodes CDR1 LNHDA and CDR2 SQIVND (reference sequence). This CDR3 region has 16 residues. The V segment lost 3 bases and the J segment 0 bases; nucleotides outside the gene matches: 4. CDR3 DNA: TGTGCCAGTAGTATGGCGGGACAGGGGTTGAACACTGAAGCTTTCTTT. It is translated as CASSMAGQGLNTEAFF. Variable domain in full (rest from reference TRBV19 and TRBJ1-1): DGGITQSPKYLFRKEGQNVTLSCEQNLNHDAMYWYRQDPGQGLRLIYYSQIVNDFQKGDIAEGYSVSREKKESFPLTVTSAQKNPTAFYLCASSMAGQGLNTEAFFGQGTRLTVV.

V is TRBV18 and J is TRBJ1-1, with D unresolved. CDR3 size: 13 residues. V lost 4 bases and J 4 bases, leaving 10 bases between the germline ends. Germline CDR1 reads KGHSH; CDR2 reads LQKENI. Written as DNA, the CDR3 is TGTGCCAGCTCACGGGTGGCGGGCACTGAAGCTTTCTTT. Translated: CASSRVAGTEAFF.

This chain connects TRBV7-4 to TRBJ2-7; D is undetermined. CDR1 SGHVT and CDR2 SQSDAQ come from the germline V gene. Trimming left V 8 bases short and J 4 bases short, with 21 bases between. The length of the CDR3 is 15 residues. The CDR3 nucleotides are TGTGCCAGCGAGGCGGTCGGTCAGACGATTTACGAGCAGTACTTC. Amino acid sequence: CASEAVGQTIYEQYF. Supplemented by reference TRBV7-4 and TRBJ2-7, the full variable domain reads GAGVSQSPRYKVAKRGRDVALRCDSISGHVTLYWYRQTLGQGSEVLTYSQSDAQRDKSGRPSGRFSAERPERSVSTLKIQRTEQGDSAVYLCASEAVGQTIYEQYFGPGTRLTVT.

V is TRBV4-3 and J is TRBJ2-7; 8 bases are a match to TRBD2. Trimming removed 3 bases from V and 5 bases from J; junction bases left unmatched: 6. The CDR3 runs to 14 residues. Germline V gives CDR1 LGHNA, CDR2 YSLEER. The CDR3 nucleotides are TGCGCCAGCAGCCAGAGCGGACTAGCCCACGAGCAGTACTTC. Translation gives CASSQSGLAHEQYF.